The sequence of this TCR beta chain was determined in a study of HIV-infected patients and healthy controls. From the 5' RACE reads, TCRdb called clonotypes with MiXCR, one entry per CDR3 protein. The sample contains some 70,000 distinct CDR3 sequences, 15% to 20% of which appear only once. CDR1 is DFQATT, CDR2 SNEGSKA, per germline (reference sequence). The J segment lost 5 bases and the V segment lost 1 base, leaving 4 bases of the junction unmatched. The CDR3 extends over 14 amino acids. The genes are TRBV20-1 and TRBJ1-5, with 8 bases that match TRBD1. The clonotype comes from a human donor in good health. The sample taken for sequencing was CD4+ T cells from blood. The CDR3 DNA sequence: TGCAGTGCTAGAGGGCAGGGGGCAGATCAGCCCCAGCATTTT. It codes for CSARGQGADQPQHF.